The TCR beta chain under discussion was sequenced for a study of cytomegalovirus exposure and HLA in healthy donors. The study, taken as a whole, reports: Around 18,000 TCR beta sequences were associated with HLA alleles at 0.05 false discovery rate in a later analysis.

Germline values: CDR1 MNHNS, CDR2 SASEGT. There are 15 residues in the CDR3. The V segment lost 2 bases and the J segment 4 bases; nucleotides outside the gene matches: 1. There are a few counts of this clone. Antigen unknown. Vbeta (60) and Jbeta (13) primers were used in the PCR. Generated by immunoSEQ multiplex PCR, the TCRdb table keeps only in-frame clones and is missing some. The sample shows about 170,000 clones, 79% of them seen only once. The clonotype originates from a woman between 50 and 59 years old in good health and CMV-seronegative. What was sequenced was PBMCs. This chain uses TRBV6-1 with TRBJ2-1, with TRBD2 identical over 11 bases. The CDR3 protein is CASSELAGGYNEQFF. CDR3 bases: TGTGCCAGCAGTGAACTAGCGGGGGGTTACAATGAGCAGTTCTTC.